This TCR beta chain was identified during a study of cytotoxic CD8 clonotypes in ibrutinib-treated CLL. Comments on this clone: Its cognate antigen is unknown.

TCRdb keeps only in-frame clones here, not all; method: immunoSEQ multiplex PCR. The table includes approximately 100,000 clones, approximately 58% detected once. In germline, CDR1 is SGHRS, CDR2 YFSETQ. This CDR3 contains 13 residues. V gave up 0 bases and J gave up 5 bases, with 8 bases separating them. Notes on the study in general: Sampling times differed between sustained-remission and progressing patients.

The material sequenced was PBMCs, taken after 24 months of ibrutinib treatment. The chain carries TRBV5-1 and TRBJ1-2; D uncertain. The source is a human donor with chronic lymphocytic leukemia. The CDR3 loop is CASSLDGEYGYTF. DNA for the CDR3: TGCGCCAGCAGCTTGGACGGAGAATATGGCTACACCTTC.